The subject of this entry is one TCR beta chain. The germline V gene encodes CDR1 SGHTA and CDR2 FQGNSA. V lost 3 bases to trimming and J lost 0 bases; unmatched junction nucleotides: 11. The CDR3 covers 17 residues. These data originate in a study of blood T cell repertoires in COVID-19. Libraries were prepared by immunoSEQ multiplex PCR; TCRdb keeps only in-frame clonotypes and omits some of them. This sample has some 50,000 clones, with about nine tenths found just once. This receptor was obtained from a man aged 35 to 55 with acute or convalescent COVID-19. Sample: peripheral blood. The chain links TRBV7-2 to TRBJ2-7; 7 nucleotides line up with TRBD2. DNA for the CDR3: TGTGCCAGCAGCTTTAGGGCTAGCGGTTCTAGCTCCTACGAGCAGTACTTC. Its protein product is CASSFRASGSSSYEQYF.